A single sample is the source of the 26 T cell receptor beta chains below, sequenced in a study of T cell responses to AZD1222 COVID-19 vaccine. The table came from immunoSEQ multiplex PCR; TCRdb's copy has only in-frame clones and leaves some out. The table lists about 94,000 clones, about 85% of them singletons. Sequencing used peripheral blood, obtained 28 days after the second AZD1222 dose. The source is an adult who received the AZD1222 COVID-19 vaccine.

The chain combines TRBV18 with TRBJ2-5; D is unresolved. The germline V and J ends were trimmed by 4 bases and 5 bases, with 5 bases remaining between them. The germline V gene has CDR1 KGHSH and CDR2 LQKENI. This CDR3 contains 11 residues. Written as DNA, the CDR3 is TGTGCCAGCTCACTTGAGGAGACCCAGTACTTC. This codes for CASSLEETQYF.

J is TRBJ1-2 and V is TRBV29-1, with no clear D. Between the trimmed V and J ends, which lost 2 bases and 8 bases, there was a span of 15 bases. Germline V gene lookup returns CDR1 SQVTM and CDR2 ANQGSEA. The CDR3 has 13 amino acids. Here the CDR3 DNA reads TGCAGCGTTGAACCCTCAGACCTCGAAGGCTACACCTTC. Protein sequence: CSVEPSDLEGYTF.

The chain links TRBV4-3 to TRBJ2-3; TRBD2 matches at 11 bases. The CDR3 contains 19 residues. CDR1 LGHNA and CDR2 YSLEER come from the germline V gene. V was pared by 1 base and J by 2 bases, with 11 bases of the junction left unmatched. CDR3 residues: CASSQVESRLAGYTDTQYF. In nucleotides, the CDR3 is TGCGCCAGCAGCCAAGTCGAAAGTCGACTAGCGGGGTACACAGATACGCAGTATTTT.

The chain joins TRBV10-3 to TRBJ1-5; maybe TRBD1 (5 bases). Trimming stripped 3 bases from V and 5 bases from J, with 11 bases between. The CDR3 spans 14 residues. Germline V gene sequence: CDR1 ENHRY, CDR2 SYGVKD. CDR3 in DNA: TGTGCCATCAGTGATTCAGGGTGGTATCAGCCCCAGCATTTT. Translating gives CAISDSGWYQPQHF.

V and J are TRBV6-5 and TRBJ2-2; D is undetermined. Looked up from germline, CDR1 is MNHEY and CDR2 is SVGAGI. The V and J ends lost 8 bases and 1 base respectively, with 2 bases between them. The CDR3 loop spans 11 amino acids. The CDR3 loop reads CASENTGELFF. Written as DNA, the CDR3 is TGTGCCAGCGAGAACACCGGGGAGCTGTTTTTT.

In this sample, this clone turned up a few times. V is TRBV11-2 and J is TRBJ2-3; either TRBD1 or TRBD2 may fit D (6 bases each). The CDR3 has 15 amino acids. Germline V CDR1 and CDR2: SGHAT, FQNNGV. V gave up 1 base and J gave up 4 bases, with 12 bases separating them. CDR3 in DNA: TGTGCCAGCAGCTTAGCGGGGGCGGTGGCAGATACGCAGTATTTT. Encoded protein: CASSLAGAVADTQYF.

J is TRBJ2-7 and V is TRBV3-1 (or the pseudogene TRBV3-2); 7 bases match TRBD2. Germline V lookup: CDR1 LGHDT, CDR2 YNNKEL (reference sequence). The CDR3 has 14 residues. Trimming removed 2 bases from V and 5 bases from J; junction bases left unmatched: 6. In DNA, the CDR3 is TGTGCCAGCAGCCAACTAGGACTAGATAACGAGCAGTACTTC. Translated: CASSQLGLDNEQYF.

This chain uses TRBV10-3 with TRBJ2-7; 12 bases agree with TRBD2. The CDR3 contains 14 residues. V was clipped by 7 bases and J by 3 bases; unmatched bases: 4. Germline V gene sequence: CDR1 ENHRY, CDR2 SYGVKD. The CDR3 bases are TGTGCCATCAAAGGACTAGCGGGGAGCTACGAGCAGTACTTC. It is translated as CAIKGLAGSYEQYF.

CDR3 DNA sequence: TGCGCCAGCAGCTTGGAAGGACTAGCGGGCAATGAGCAGTTCTTC. Translating gives CASSLEGLAGNEQFF. V usage is TRBV5-1 and J usage is TRBJ2-1; 11 bases fit TRBD2. The CDR3 sequence is 15 residues long. With V trimmed by 0 bases and J by 6 bases, 2 bases remained unmatched. Germline V lookup: CDR1 SGHRS, CDR2 YFSETQ.

This CDR3 reads CASGTSVYEQFF. CDR3 bases: TGTGCCAGCGGGACTAGTGTCTATGAGCAGTTCTTC. The rearrangement uses TRBV3-1 (or the pseudogene TRBV3-2) and TRBJ2-1, with TRBD2 matching over 8 bases. Germline lookup yields CDR1 LGHDT and CDR2 YNNKEL (reference sequence). There are 12 residues in the CDR3. The junction had 5 bases not matched to a gene; V was cut back by 8 bases and J by 8 bases.

V usage is TRBV4-2 and J usage is TRBJ2-7; the D is unclear. The CDR3 totals 15 residues. From germline, CDR1 is LGHNA and CDR2 YNFKEQ. The V gene lost 4 bases and the J gene lost 2 bases, with 15 bases spanning the gap. Written as DNA, the CDR3 is TGTGCCAGCAGCCCAAGGAACACCAGGCCCTACGAGCAGTACTTC. This translates into CASSPRNTRPYEQYF.

This clone has only a few counts. The chain employs TRBV19 and TRBJ1-2; D call uncertain. V lost 9 bases and J 4 bases, leaving 12 bases between the germline ends. Germline V gene sequence: CDR1 LNHDA, CDR2 SQIVND (reference sequence). CDR3 length: 12 amino acids. The CDR3 loop is CASGGPIYGYTF. The CDR3 bases are TGTGCCAGCGGTGGGCCCATCTATGGCTACACCTTC. The whole variable domain, filled in from reference TRBV19 and TRBJ1-2, reads DGGITQSPKYLFRKEGQNVTLSCEQNLNHDAMYWYRQDPGQGLRLIYYSQIVNDFQKGDIAEGYSVSREKKESFPLTVTSAQKNPTAFYLCASGGPIYGYTFGSGTRLTVV.

The chain is built from TRBV12-3 or TRBV12-4 and TRBJ1-4; D call uncertain. The CDR3 has 12 amino acids. V was trimmed by 3 bases and J by 8 bases, leaving 7 bases between them. The CDR3 spells CASSFGGEKLFF. The CDR3, as DNA: TGTGCCAGCAGTTTTGGAGGCGAAAAACTGTTTTTT.

Written as DNA, the CDR3 is TGTGCCAGCTCACCACCCCGGCGAGCTACTAATGAAAAACTGTTTTTT. It codes for CASSPPRRATNEKLFF. The genes are TRBV18 and TRBJ1-4; D ambiguous. There are 16 residues in the CDR3. In germline, CDR1 is KGHSH, CDR2 LQKENI. Deletions cut 0 bases from V and 2 bases from J, with 10 bases between. Full variable domain (missing parts from reference TRBV18 and TRBJ1-4): NAGVMQNPRHLVRRRGQEARLRCSPMKGHSHVYWYRQLPEEGLKFMVYLQKENIIDESGMPKERFSAEFPKEGPSILRIQQVVRGDSAAYFCASSPPRRATNEKLFFGSGTQLSVL.

This CDR3 is CASSQARAYEQYF. In nucleotides, the CDR3 is TGTGCCAGCAGCCAAGCCAGGGCGTACGAGCAGTACTTC. The rearrangement links TRBV4-2 to TRBJ2-7, with D perhaps matching TRBD1 (5 bases). Germline loops: CDR1 LGHNA, CDR2 YNFKEQ. Trimming left V 1 base short and J 4 bases short, with 8 bases between. The CDR3 contains 13 residues.

V is TRBV5-1 and J is TRBJ2-3; D remains unclear. Germline V gene data show CDR1 as SGHRS and CDR2 as YFSETQ. The CDR3 has 15 residues. Deletions cut 0 bases from V and 7 bases from J, with 15 bases between. CDR3 DNA: TGCGCCAGCAGCTTGGCCGTGTTAGGCCAGAATACGCAGTATTTT. The encoded protein is CASSLAVLGQNTQYF.

The chain couples TRBV6-5 to TRBJ2-2, with 10 bases fitting TRBD2. Germline V gene data show CDR1 as MNHEY and CDR2 as SVGAGI. The CDR3 covers 15 residues. Trimming took 7 bases from V and 6 from J; bases not matched to a gene: 8. CDR3 DNA sequence: TGTGCCAGCACCCTAGCGGGAGAGAGGGCCGGGGAGCTGTTTTTT. This codes for CASTLAGERAGELFF.

The V call is TRBV7-3, the J call TRBJ2-1, with unresolved D. The CDR3 contains 14 residues. The V end was cut by 1 base, the J end by 10 bases, with 14 bases between. Per germline, CDR1 SGHTA and CDR2 FQGTGA. The CDR3 DNA is TGTGCCAGCAGCTTAAGTCTCCGTCAAGCGGAGCAGTTCTTC. It codes for CASSLSLRQAEQFF.

This chain connects TRBV6-1 to TRBJ2-7; D remains ambiguous. The germline gives CDR1 MNHNS, CDR2 SASEGT. The V gene lost 1 base and the J gene lost 1 base, with 11 bases spanning the gap. This CDR3 has 15 amino acids. The CDR3 sequence: CASSEVRRVSYEQYF. In DNA form, the CDR3 reads TGTGCCAGCAGTGAAGTGCGACGGGTGTCCTACGAGCAGTACTTC.

The J gene is TRBJ1-5, the V gene TRBV2; TRBD1 might be the D (5 bases). V lost 4 bases to trimming and J lost 5 bases, with 15 bases between them. The CDR3 runs 15 residues. Germline-derived CDR1 and CDR2 are SNHLY and FYNNEI. Here the CDR3 reads CASSGERTTYQPQHF. The CDR3 nucleotides are TGTGCCAGCAGTGGGGAAAGGACAACCTATCAGCCCCAGCATTTT.

The J gene is TRBJ2-4, the V gene TRBV11-2; tentatively, D is TRBD2 (5 bases). Trimming took 2 bases from V and 6 from J, leaving 5 bases between them. Germline CDR1 is SGHAT and CDR2 is FQNNGV. The CDR3 totals 12 residues. CDR3 DNA: TGTGCCAGCAGCTTACGGGGAAACATTCAGTACTTC. Translating it yields CASSLRGNIQYF.

The V call is TRBV3-1 (or the pseudogene TRBV3-2), the J call TRBJ1-6; D may be TRBD1 (5 bases). This CDR3 spans 14 amino acids. Germline assignment: CDR1 LGHDT and CDR2 YNNKEL (reference sequence). Trimming took 1 base from V and 9 from J, leaving 10 bases between them. The CDR3 region has the DNA TGTGCCAGCAGCCAAGGGGCAGGGATTTCACCCCTCCACTTT. Protein: CASSQGAGISPLHF.

The V and J genes are TRBV4-1 and TRBJ2-2, with 7 bases aligning to TRBD2. J was trimmed by 8 bases and V by 4 bases; bases with no gene match: 7. The germline V gene encodes CDR1 MGHRA and CDR2 YSYEKL. The CDR3 spans 14 residues. The CDR3 DNA sequence: TGCGCCAGCAGCCGCGCCGGAGCGGGGGGGGAGCTGTTTTTT. It encodes CASSRAGAGGELFF.

The table lists this clone with a count of one. The chain's CDR3 is CASSSGGYYGYTF. The CDR3 region has the DNA TGTGCCAGCAGTAGTGGGGGCTACTATGGCTACACCTTC. The V gene is TRBV6-5, the J gene TRBJ1-2; tentative D call: TRBD1 (6 bases). V shed 5 bases and J shed 3 bases, with 10 bases lying between them. Germline V CDR1 and CDR2: MNHEY, SVGAGI. The CDR3 length is 13 residues.

This chain connects TRBV6-1 to TRBJ1-5, with no clear D. Germline values: CDR1 MNHNS, CDR2 SASEGT. There are 13 residues in the CDR3. V was shortened by 1 base and J by 7 bases, with 8 bases between the two germline ends. The CDR3 DNA reads TGTGCCAGCAGTGAAGGGGTTAACCAGCCCCAGCATTTT. Its protein is CASSEGVNQPQHF.

The chain links TRBV5-7 to TRBJ2-5, with unresolved D. TRBV5-7 has ORF status, its function being uncertain. V was clipped by 2 bases and J by 1 base, with 9 bases between them. The CDR3 is made up of 14 amino acids. The CDR3 sequence is CASSLVGFQETQYF. In DNA form, the CDR3 reads TGTGCCAGCAGCTTAGTGGGTTTCCAAGAGACCCAGTACTTC.